These 32 T cell receptor beta chains were all obtained from the same sample, sequenced in a study of T cell responses to AZD1222 COVID-19 vaccine. Method: immunoSEQ multiplex PCR; TCRdb's copy keeps in-frame clones and lacks some. There are about 170,000 clones in the sample; around 94% occur only once, and 2.6% lies in the top ten. The material sequenced was peripheral blood, taken on day 0 of AZD1222 vaccination. The receptors originated from an adult in good health.

This sequence joins TRBV6-4 and TRBJ1-5; no clear D. This CDR3 contains 13 residues. Trimming shortened V by 3 bases and J by 0 bases, and 3 bases separated the two germline ends. CDR1 and CDR2 (germline): MRHNA, SNTAGT. The CDR3 sequence is CASSEFSNQPQHF. The CDR3 nucleotides read TGTGCCAGCAGTGAGTTTAGCAATCAGCCCCAGCATTTT.

The genes are TRBV18 and TRBJ2-5; the D gene is possibly TRBD2 (5 bases). The ends were cut back, 0 bases at V and 3 bases at J, with 14 bases in the middle. This CDR3 is built from 16 residues. CDR1 is KGHSH and CDR2 is LQKENI in the germline V gene. CDR3 residues: CASSPPGLGVKETQYF. CDR3 bases: TGTGCCAGCTCACCACCGGGCCTCGGGGTCAAAGAGACCCAGTACTTC. The complete variable domain, with remaining parts taken from reference TRBV18 and TRBJ2-5, reads NAGVMQNPRHLVRRRGQEARLRCSPMKGHSHVYWYRQLPEEGLKFMVYLQKENIIDESGMPKERFSAEFPKEGPSILRIQQVVRGDSAAYFCASSPPGLGVKETQYFGPGTRLLVL.

The V gene is TRBV20-1, the J gene TRBJ1-1; D possibly corresponds to TRBD1 (5 bases). Trimming left V 3 bases short and J 1 base short, with 12 bases between. Looked up from germline, CDR1 is DFQATT and CDR2 is SNEGSKA (reference sequence). The CDR3 spans 14 residues. The CDR3 is CSASTGDQNTEAFF. The CDR3 DNA reads as TGCAGTGCTAGTACCGGGGACCAGAACACTGAAGCTTTCTTT.

This chain links TRBV27 with TRBJ2-1, with 8 bases aligning to TRBD1. This CDR3 is 15 amino acids long. The germline CDR1 and CDR2 sequences are MNHEY and SMNVEV (reference sequence). The junction had 7 bases not matched to a gene; V was cut back by 3 bases and J by 6 bases. CDR3 region: CASSFQGADVNEQFF. CDR3 nucleotides: TGTGCCAGCAGTTTTCAGGGGGCCGACGTCAATGAGCAGTTCTTC.

The chain links TRBV2 to TRBJ2-2; D may be TRBD1 (6 bases). Trimming pared 5 bases from V and 5 bases from J, leaving 18 bases between. From germline, CDR1 is SNHLY and CDR2 FYNNEI. The CDR3 runs to 16 residues. In DNA, the CDR3 is TGTGCCAGCAGTTTAATCCCGGGACACCCTACCGGGGAGCTGTTTTTT. The encoded protein is CASSLIPGHPTGELFF.

The chain recombines TRBV18 with TRBJ1-6; perhaps TRBD1 as D (5 bases). V was clipped by 3 bases and J by 11 bases, with 14 bases between them. Germline V gene lookup returns CDR1 KGHSH and CDR2 LQKENI. CDR3 size: 14 residues. The CDR3 sequence is CASSPGQDTAPLHF. CDR3 nucleotide sequence: TGTGCCAGCTCACCGGGGCAGGATACGGCACCCCTCCACTTT.

The chain uses TRBV4-1 and TRBJ2-7; TRBD2 is a possible D gene (6 bases). The CDR3 consists of 15 residues. Germline CDR1 and CDR2: MGHRA and YSYEKL. V lost 1 base and J 6 bases, leaving 16 bases between the germline ends. CDR3 DNA sequence: TGCGCCAGCAGCCAAGGTGGCGGGACCAATTTCGAGCAGTACTTC. This gives the protein CASSQGGGTNFEQYF.

This chain joins TRBV2 and TRBJ1-1; 7 nucleotides agree with TRBD1. From germline, CDR1 is SNHLY and CDR2 FYNNEI. The CDR3 contains 10 residues. V shed 6 bases, J shed 14 bases, and the junction held 6 bases outside the gene matches. This CDR3 reads CASRGQVSFF. DNA for the CDR3: TGTGCCAGCAGAGGACAGGTATCATTCTTT.

The rearrangement joins TRBV19 to TRBJ2-3; 13 nucleotides align to TRBD2. Germline CDR1 is LNHDA and CDR2 is SQIVND (reference sequence). Unmatched junction bases numbered 3, after V lost 4 bases and J lost 5 bases. This CDR3 has 15 amino acids. CDR3 in DNA: TGTGCCAGTAGTACAGGACTAGCGGGAGTAGATACGCAGTATTTT. Translated, it gives CASSTGLAGVDTQYF.

In this sample, this clone turned up a few times. This chain joins TRBV7-2 and TRBJ1-6; TRBD1 might be the D (5 bases). With 3 bases removed from V and 7 bases from J, the gap between germline ends came to 13 bases. The CDR3 has 15 residues. Germline V gene sequence: CDR1 SGHTA, CDR2 FQGNSA. This CDR3 reads CASSFVLTENSPLHF. The DNA for the CDR3 is TGTGCCAGCAGCTTCGTTTTGACAGAGAATTCACCCCTCCACTTT.

This rearrangement joins TRBV10-1 to TRBJ2-7; D may be TRBD1 or TRBD2 (5 bases each). The CDR3 is 14 amino acids. Germline assignment: CDR1 WNHNN and CDR2 SYGVQD (reference sequence). The ends were cut back, 4 bases at V and 6 bases at J, with 16 bases in the middle. CDR3 sequence: CASSVDRLRSEQYF. CDR3 nucleotide sequence: TGCGCCAGCAGTGTTGACAGACTACGGTCCGAGCAGTACTTC.

This chain joins TRBV6-6 and TRBJ1-1; D is unresolved. This CDR3 region has 14 residues. The germline V and J ends were trimmed by 2 bases and 1 base, with 8 bases remaining between them. The germline V gene has CDR1 MNHNY and CDR2 SVGAGI (reference sequence). The CDR3 DNA reads as TGTGCCAGCAGTTACAAGGGCGGGAACACTGAAGCTTTCTTT. Translated, it gives CASSYKGGNTEAFF.

The rearrangement joins TRBV5-1 to TRBJ2-2; 11 nucleotides match TRBD1. CDR3 length: 15 amino acids. The ends lost 4 bases at V and 10 bases at J; junction bases unmatched: 9. CDR1 is SGHRS, CDR2 YFSETQ, per germline. The CDR3 is CASSTGQGAKEELFF. The CDR3 nucleotides read TGCGCCAGCAGCACAGGACAGGGGGCGAAAGAGGAGCTGTTTTTT.

The genes are TRBV19 and TRBJ2-3; 8 nucleotides line up with TRBD1. V was clipped by 5 bases and J by 4 bases; unmatched bases: 8. CDR1 LNHDA and CDR2 SQIVND come from the germline V gene (reference sequence). CDR3 length: 15 residues. The CDR3 sequence: CASSDRGEGPDTQYF. For the CDR3, the DNA is TGTGCCAGTAGTGACAGGGGTGAGGGCCCAGATACGCAGTATTTT.

The chain couples TRBV2 to TRBJ1-5; no clear D. There are 13 residues in the CDR3. Germline CDR1 is SNHLY and CDR2 is FYNNEI. V was cut by 4 bases and J by 0 bases, with 4 bases left in between. The CDR3 DNA reads as TGTGCCAGCAGTGCGGATAGCAATCAGCCCCAGCATTTT. Translated, it gives CASSADSNQPQHF.

This chain joins TRBV29-1 and TRBJ2-1; no clear D gene. Germline V gene lookup returns CDR1 SQVTM and CDR2 ANQGSEA. CDR3 length: 17 amino acids. Trimming stripped 0 bases from V and 1 base from J, with 16 bases between. The CDR3 DNA follows: TGCAGCGTTGAAGATGTGGGAACACTGGTTTCCTACAATGAGCAGTTCTTC. Translated: CSVEDVGTLVSYNEQFF.

The V gene is TRBV12-3 or TRBV12-4, the J gene TRBJ1-2; 11 bases are shared with TRBD1. CDR3 length equals 13 residues. J lost 7 bases, V lost 3 bases, and 1 base had no gene match. CDR3 protein: CASSLGTGGGYTF. Written as DNA, the CDR3 is TGTGCCAGCAGTTTGGGGACAGGGGGTGGCTACACCTTC.

This chain joins TRBV6-5 and TRBJ1-2, with D unclear. V was pared by 5 bases and J by 5 bases, with 15 bases between. This CDR3 has 14 residues. CDR1 is MNHEY, CDR2 SVGAGI, per germline. The CDR3 reads CASSRGSSTYGYTF. The CDR3 DNA is TGTGCCAGCAGTAGAGGGTCCAGCACTTATGGCTACACCTTC.

J is TRBJ2-5 and V is TRBV27; 11 bases fit TRBD2. Germline loops: CDR1 MNHEY, CDR2 SMNVEV (reference sequence). V lost 6 bases, J lost 4 bases, and 10 bases stayed unmatched. The CDR3 length is 16 residues. DNA of the CDR3: TGTGCCAGCAGACCGGGACTAGCGGTCGTAGGAGAGACCCAGTACTTC. It translates to CASRPGLAVVGETQYF.

The gene calls are TRBV5-1 and TRBJ1-2; D uncertain. V was shortened by 3 bases and J by 8 bases, with 11 bases between the two germline ends. CDR3 length equals 12 residues. Germline loops: CDR1 SGHRS, CDR2 YFSETQ. This CDR3 reads CASSSAGLGYTF. CDR3 nucleotides: TGCGCCAGCAGCTCTGCAGGATTAGGCTACACCTTC.

This chain uses TRBV10-2 with TRBJ1-2, with 10 bases that match TRBD1. The ends lost 0 bases at V and 3 bases at J; junction bases unmatched: 7. CDR1 and CDR2 from the germline V gene are WSHSY and SAAADI. The CDR3 is 17 amino acids. CDR3 loop: CASSESGTGDAYYGYTF. CDR3 bases: TGCGCCAGCAGTGAGTCCGGGACAGGGGATGCCTACTATGGCTACACCTTC.

The genes are TRBV19 and TRBJ2-1; D unclear. Germline V gene data show CDR1 as LNHDA and CDR2 as SQIVND (reference sequence). Trimming left V 3 bases short and J 8 bases short, with 17 bases between. The CDR3 has 15 amino acids. The CDR3 protein is CASSIILTTLDEQFF. DNA for the CDR3: TGTGCCAGTAGTATTATTTTGACGACACTTGATGAGCAGTTCTTC.

This clone has more than one count but fewer than ten. The chain couples TRBV19 to TRBJ1-1; TRBD1 matches at 7 bases. Trimming cost V 3 bases and J 0 bases; bases outside gene matches: 1. The length of the CDR3 is 14 residues. The V gene's germline CDR1 is LNHDA and CDR2 SQIVND (reference sequence). DNA of the CDR3: TGTGCCAGTAGTATGGGGACAGTGAACACTGAAGCTTTCTTT. This gives the protein CASSMGTVNTEAFF.

The V gene is TRBV19, the J gene TRBJ2-2, with 7 nucleotides matching TRBD2. Germline-derived CDR1 and CDR2 are LNHDA and SQIVND (reference sequence). This CDR3 spans 18 amino acids. The V gene end was trimmed by 3 bases and the J gene end by 4 bases; junction bases not matched to a gene: 14. CDR3 sequence: CASSILAGAGVGTGELFF. The CDR3 nucleotides read TGTGCCAGTAGTATCCTAGCCGGGGCGGGAGTTGGCACCGGGGAGCTGTTTTTT.

The V call is TRBV19, the J call TRBJ1-2, with a possible D match to TRBD1 (6 bases). The germline CDR1 and CDR2 sequences are LNHDA and SQIVND (reference sequence). V lost 7 bases, J lost 4 bases, and 13 bases lay in between. The CDR3 has 13 residues. CDR3 DNA: TGTGCCAGTAAAGTAAGGGGGGGCTATGGCTACACCTTC. Amino acids: CASKVRGGYGYTF. Supplemented by reference TRBV19 and TRBJ1-2, the full variable domain reads DGGITQSPKYLFRKEGQNVTLSCEQNLNHDAMYWYRQDPGQGLRLIYYSQIVNDFQKGDIAEGYSVSREKKESFPLTVTSAQKNPTAFYLCASKVRGGYGYTFGSGTRLTVV.

The chain combines TRBV5-6 with TRBJ1-6; TRBD1 agrees at 9 bases. The CDR3 length is 15 residues. Per germline, CDR1 SGHDT and CDR2 YYEEEE. The J segment lost 10 bases and the V segment lost 4 bases, leaving 9 bases of the junction unmatched. The CDR3 DNA sequence: TGTGCCAGCAGCACCCTCCGGGACAGGGACTCACCCCTCCACTTT. This sequence encodes CASSTLRDRDSPLHF.

This clone has just one count. The chain combines TRBV3-1 (or the pseudogene TRBV3-2) with TRBJ2-6; no firm D call. Germline CDR1 reads LGHDT; CDR2 reads YNNKEL (reference sequence). The V gene lost 4 bases and the J gene lost 0 bases, with 10 bases spanning the gap. This CDR3 is built from 16 residues. CDR3: CASSRVSTSGANVLTF. The CDR3 bases are TGTGCCAGCAGCCGAGTTTCGACCTCTGGGGCCAACGTCCTGACTTTC.

The chain couples TRBV29-1 to TRBJ2-1; 9 nucleotides match TRBD2. The CDR3 runs 14 residues. CDR1 and CDR2 from the germline V gene are SQVTM and ANQGSEA. CDR3 amino acids: CATATSGTANEQFF. Here the CDR3 DNA reads TGCGCGACCGCGACTAGCGGAACGGCCAATGAGCAGTTCTTC.

V is TRBV2 and J is TRBJ1-2; D is unclear. The germline V gene has CDR1 SNHLY and CDR2 FYNNEI. The CDR3 sequence is 13 residues long. Deletions cut 6 bases from V and 0 bases from J, with 8 bases between. DNA of the CDR3: TGTGCCAGCAGGGTCGGGCCTAACTATGGCTACACCTTC. Translating gives CASRVGPNYGYTF.

As DNA, the CDR3 is TGTGCCAGCAGCTTAGTAGGGGCTAGCGGAGGATGGGTCCACGAGCAGTACTTC. It yields the protein CASSLVGASGGWVHEQYF. V usage is TRBV7-2 and J usage is TRBJ2-7; 7 bases fit TRBD2. The germline CDR1 and CDR2 sequences are SGHTA and FQGNSA. This CDR3 region has 18 residues. V shed 1 base and J 5 bases; nucleotides not matched to a gene: 17.

This clone was detected only a few times. V and J are TRBV7-9 and TRBJ2-4; D remains unclear. This CDR3 contains 14 residues. Trimming removed 1 base at V and 0 bases at J, with 4 bases between. CDR1 and CDR2 from the germline V gene are SEHNR and FQNEAQ (reference sequence). The CDR3 nucleotides are TGTGCCAGCAGCTTAGGGGCAGCCAAAAACATTCAGTACTTC. This encodes CASSLGAAKNIQYF.

CDR3 protein: CASSPLSGALEAFF. The CDR3 coding sequence is TGTGCCAGCAGCCCCCTTTCGGGGGCCCTTGAAGCTTTCTTT. This rearrangement joins TRBV6-5 to TRBJ1-1; a weak D match, TRBD1 (6 bases). Germline V gene sequence: CDR1 MNHEY, CDR2 SVGAGI. Trimming cost V 6 bases and J 7 bases, with 18 bases left between them. The CDR3 covers 14 residues.